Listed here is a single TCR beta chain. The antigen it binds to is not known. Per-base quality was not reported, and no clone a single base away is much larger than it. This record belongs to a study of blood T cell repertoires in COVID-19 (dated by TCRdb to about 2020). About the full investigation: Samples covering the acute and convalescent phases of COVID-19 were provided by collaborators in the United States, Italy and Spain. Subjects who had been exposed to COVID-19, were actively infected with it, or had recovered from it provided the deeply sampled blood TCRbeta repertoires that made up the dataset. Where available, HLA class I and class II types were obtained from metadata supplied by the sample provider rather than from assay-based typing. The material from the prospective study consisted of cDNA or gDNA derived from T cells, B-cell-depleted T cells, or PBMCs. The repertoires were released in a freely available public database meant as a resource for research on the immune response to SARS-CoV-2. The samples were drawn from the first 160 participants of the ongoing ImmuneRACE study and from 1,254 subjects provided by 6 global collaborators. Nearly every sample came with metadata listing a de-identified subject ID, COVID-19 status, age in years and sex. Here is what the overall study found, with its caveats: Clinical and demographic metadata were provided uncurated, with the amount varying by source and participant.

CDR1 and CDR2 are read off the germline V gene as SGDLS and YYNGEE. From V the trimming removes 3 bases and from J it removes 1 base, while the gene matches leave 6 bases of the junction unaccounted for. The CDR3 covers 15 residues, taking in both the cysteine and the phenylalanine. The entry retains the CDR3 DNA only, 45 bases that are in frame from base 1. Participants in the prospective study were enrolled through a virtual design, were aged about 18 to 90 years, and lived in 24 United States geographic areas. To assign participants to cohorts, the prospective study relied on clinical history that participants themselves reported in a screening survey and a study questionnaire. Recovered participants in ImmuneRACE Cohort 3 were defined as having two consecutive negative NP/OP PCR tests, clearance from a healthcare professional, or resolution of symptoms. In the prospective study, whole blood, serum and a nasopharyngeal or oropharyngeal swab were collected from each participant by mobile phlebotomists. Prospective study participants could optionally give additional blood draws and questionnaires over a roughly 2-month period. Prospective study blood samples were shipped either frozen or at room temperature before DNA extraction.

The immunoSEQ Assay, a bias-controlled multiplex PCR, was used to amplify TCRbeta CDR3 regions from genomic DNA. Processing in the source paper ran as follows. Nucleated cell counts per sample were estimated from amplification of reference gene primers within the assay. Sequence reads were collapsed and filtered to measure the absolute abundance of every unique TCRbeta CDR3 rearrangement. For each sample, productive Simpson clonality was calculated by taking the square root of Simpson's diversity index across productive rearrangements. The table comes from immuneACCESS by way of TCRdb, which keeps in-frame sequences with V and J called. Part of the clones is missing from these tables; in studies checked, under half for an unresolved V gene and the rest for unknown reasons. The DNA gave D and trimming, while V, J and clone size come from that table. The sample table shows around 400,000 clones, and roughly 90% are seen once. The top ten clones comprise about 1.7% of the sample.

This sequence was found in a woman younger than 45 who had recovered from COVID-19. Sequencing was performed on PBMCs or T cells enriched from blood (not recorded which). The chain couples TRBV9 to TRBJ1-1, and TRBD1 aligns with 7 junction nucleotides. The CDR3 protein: CASSASQGGNTEAFF. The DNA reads TGTGCCAGCAGCGCCTCCCAGGGGGGGAACACTGAAGCTTTCTTT. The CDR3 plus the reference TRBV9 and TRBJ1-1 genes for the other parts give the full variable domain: DSGVTQTPKHLITATGQRVTLRCSPRSGDLSVYWYQQSLDQGLQFLIQYYNGEERAKGNILERFSAQQFPDLHSELNLSSLELGDSALYFCASSASQGGNTEAFFGQGTRLTVV.